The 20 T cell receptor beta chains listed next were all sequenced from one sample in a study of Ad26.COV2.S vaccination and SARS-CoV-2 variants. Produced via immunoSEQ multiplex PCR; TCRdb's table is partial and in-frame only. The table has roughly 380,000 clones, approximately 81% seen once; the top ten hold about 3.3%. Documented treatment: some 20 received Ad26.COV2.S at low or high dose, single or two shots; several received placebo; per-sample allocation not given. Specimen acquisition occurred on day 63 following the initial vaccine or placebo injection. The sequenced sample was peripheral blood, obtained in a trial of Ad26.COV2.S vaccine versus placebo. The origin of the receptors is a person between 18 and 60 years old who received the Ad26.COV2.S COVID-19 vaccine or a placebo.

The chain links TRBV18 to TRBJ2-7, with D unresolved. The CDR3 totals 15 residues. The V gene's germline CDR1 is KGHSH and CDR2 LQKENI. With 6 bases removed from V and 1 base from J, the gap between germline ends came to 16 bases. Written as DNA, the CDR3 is TGTGCCAGCTCCCTCAATAAGGACGTATCCTACGAGCAGTACTTC. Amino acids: CASSLNKDVSYEQYF.

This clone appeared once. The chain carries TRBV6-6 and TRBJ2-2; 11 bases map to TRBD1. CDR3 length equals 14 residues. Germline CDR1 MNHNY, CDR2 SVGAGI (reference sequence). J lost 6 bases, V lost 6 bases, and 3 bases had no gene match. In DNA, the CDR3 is TGTGCCAGCAGCTGGACAGGGGGCCCCGGGGAGCTGTTTTTT. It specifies CASSWTGGPGELFF.

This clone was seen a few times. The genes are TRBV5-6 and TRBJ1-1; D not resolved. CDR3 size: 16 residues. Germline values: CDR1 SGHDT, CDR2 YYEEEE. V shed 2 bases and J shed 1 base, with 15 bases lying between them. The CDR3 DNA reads TGTGCCAGCAGCTTAATTTATCCGGGAACGAACACTGAAGCTTTCTTT. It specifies CASSLIYPGTNTEAFF.

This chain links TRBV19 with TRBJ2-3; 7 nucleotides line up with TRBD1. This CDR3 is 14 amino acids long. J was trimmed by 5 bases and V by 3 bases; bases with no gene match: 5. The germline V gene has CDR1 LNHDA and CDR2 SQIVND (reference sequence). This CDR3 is CASSMRGPKDTQYF. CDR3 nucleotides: TGTGCCAGTAGTATGAGGGGGCCCAAAGATACGCAGTATTTT.

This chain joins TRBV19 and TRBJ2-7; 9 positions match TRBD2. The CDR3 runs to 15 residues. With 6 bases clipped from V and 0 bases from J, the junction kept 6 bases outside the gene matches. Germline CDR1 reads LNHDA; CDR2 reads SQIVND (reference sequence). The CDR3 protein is CASSQTSGGSYEQYF. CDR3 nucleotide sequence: TGTGCCAGTAGCCAGACTAGCGGCGGCTCCTACGAGCAGTACTTC.

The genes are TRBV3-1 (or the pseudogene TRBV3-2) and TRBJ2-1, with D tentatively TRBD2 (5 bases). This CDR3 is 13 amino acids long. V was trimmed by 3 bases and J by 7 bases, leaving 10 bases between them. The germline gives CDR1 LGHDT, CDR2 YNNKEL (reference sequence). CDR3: CASSQMGSNEQFF. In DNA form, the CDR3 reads TGTGCCAGCAGCCAGATGGGGAGTAATGAGCAGTTCTTC.

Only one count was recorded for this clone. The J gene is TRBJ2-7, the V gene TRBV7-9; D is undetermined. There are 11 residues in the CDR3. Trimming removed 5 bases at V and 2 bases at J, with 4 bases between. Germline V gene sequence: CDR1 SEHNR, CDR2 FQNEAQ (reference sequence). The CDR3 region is CASSGAYEQYF. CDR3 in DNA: TGTGCCAGCAGCGGAGCCTACGAGCAGTACTTC. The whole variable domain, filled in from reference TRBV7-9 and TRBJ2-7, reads DTGVSQNPRHKITKRGQNVTFRCDPISEHNRLYWYRQTLGQGPEFLTYFQNEAQLEKSRLLSDRFSAERPKGSFSTLEIQRTEQGDSAMYLCASSGAYEQYFGPGTRLTVT.

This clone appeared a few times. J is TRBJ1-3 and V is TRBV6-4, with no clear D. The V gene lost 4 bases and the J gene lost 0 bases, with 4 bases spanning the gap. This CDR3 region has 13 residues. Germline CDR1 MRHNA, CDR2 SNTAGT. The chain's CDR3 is CASSGHSGNTIYF. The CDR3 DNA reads TGTGCCAGCAGTGGACACTCTGGAAACACCATATATTTT.

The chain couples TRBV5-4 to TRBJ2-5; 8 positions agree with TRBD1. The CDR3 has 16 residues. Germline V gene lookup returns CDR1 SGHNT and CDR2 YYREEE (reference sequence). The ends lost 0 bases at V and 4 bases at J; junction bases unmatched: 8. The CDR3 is CASSLEASGTGETQYF. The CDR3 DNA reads TGTGCCAGCAGCTTGGAAGCCTCCGGGACAGGAGAGACCCAGTACTTC.

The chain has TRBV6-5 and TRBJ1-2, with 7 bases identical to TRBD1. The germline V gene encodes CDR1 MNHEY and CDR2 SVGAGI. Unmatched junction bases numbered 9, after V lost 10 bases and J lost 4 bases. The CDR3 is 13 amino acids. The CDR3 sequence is CATTHRGSYGYTF. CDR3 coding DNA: TGTGCCACCACCCACAGGGGTAGCTATGGCTACACCTTC.

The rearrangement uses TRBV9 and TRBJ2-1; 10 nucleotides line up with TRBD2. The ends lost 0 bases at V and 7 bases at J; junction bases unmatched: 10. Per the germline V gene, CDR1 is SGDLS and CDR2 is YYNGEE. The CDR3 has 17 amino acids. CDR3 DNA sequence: TGTGCCAGCAGCGTAGTCGCAGGGACTAGCGTTAGGAATGAGCAGTTCTTC. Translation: CASSVVAGTSVRNEQFF. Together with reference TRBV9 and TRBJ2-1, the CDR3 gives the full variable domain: DSGVTQTPKHLITATGQRVTLRCSPRSGDLSVYWYQQSLDQGLQFLIQYYNGEERAKGNILERFSAQQFPDLHSELNLSSLELGDSALYFCASSVVAGTSVRNEQFFGPGTRLTVL.

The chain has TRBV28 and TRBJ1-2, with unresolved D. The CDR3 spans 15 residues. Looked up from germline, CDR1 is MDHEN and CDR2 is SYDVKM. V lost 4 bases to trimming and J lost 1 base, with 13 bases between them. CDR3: CASSSMRNGNYGYTF. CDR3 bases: TGTGCCAGCAGTTCGATGAGGAACGGTAACTATGGCTACACCTTC.

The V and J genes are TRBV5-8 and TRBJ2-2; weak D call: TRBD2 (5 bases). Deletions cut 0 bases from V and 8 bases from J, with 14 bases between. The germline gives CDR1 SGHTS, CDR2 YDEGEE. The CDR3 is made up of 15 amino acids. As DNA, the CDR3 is TGTGCCAGCAGCTTGGCTACGGGGATGAGGGGGGAGCTGTTTTTT. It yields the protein CASSLATGMRGELFF.

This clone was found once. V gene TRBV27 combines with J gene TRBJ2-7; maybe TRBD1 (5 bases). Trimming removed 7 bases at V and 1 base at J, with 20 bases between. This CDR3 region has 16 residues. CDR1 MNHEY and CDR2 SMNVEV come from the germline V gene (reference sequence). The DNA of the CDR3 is TGTGCCAGCACCCTCGTTTCGTGCAGGGAATCCTACGAGCAGTACTTC. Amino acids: CASTLVSCRESYEQYF.

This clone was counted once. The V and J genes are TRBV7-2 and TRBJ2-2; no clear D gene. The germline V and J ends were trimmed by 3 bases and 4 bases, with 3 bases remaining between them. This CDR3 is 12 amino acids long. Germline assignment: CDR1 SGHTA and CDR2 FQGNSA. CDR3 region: CASSFGTGELFF. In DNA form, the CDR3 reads TGTGCCAGCAGCTTCGGCACCGGGGAGCTGTTTTTT.

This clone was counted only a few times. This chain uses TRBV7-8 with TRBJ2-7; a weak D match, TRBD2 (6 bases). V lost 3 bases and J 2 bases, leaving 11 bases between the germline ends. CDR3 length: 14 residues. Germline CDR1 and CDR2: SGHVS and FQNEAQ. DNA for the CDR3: TGTGCCAGCAGCTTCACGACGGGGGCCTACGAGCAGTACTTC. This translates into CASSFTTGAYEQYF.

DNA for the CDR3: TGTGCCAGTACCGGTAGACAGTACTATGGCTACACCTTC. Its protein is CASTGRQYYGYTF. The rearrangement links TRBV2 to TRBJ1-2, with a tentative D call TRBD1 (5 bases). Trimming took 9 bases from V and 3 from J, leaving 14 bases between them. The germline V gene encodes CDR1 SNHLY and CDR2 FYNNEI. There are 13 residues in the CDR3.

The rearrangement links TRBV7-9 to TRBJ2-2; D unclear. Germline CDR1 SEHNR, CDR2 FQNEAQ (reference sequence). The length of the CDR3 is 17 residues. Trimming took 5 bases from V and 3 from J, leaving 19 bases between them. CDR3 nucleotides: TGTGCCAGCAGCGGGATGTTCCCAACCTTGGACACCGGGGAGCTGTTTTTT. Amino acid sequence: CASSGMFPTLDTGELFF.

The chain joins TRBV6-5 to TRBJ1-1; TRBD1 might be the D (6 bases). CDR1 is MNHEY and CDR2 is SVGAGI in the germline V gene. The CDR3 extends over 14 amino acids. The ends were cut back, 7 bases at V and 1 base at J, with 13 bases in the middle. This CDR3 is CASTPTTGNTEAFF. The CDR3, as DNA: TGTGCCAGCACCCCAACGACAGGGAACACTGAAGCTTTCTTT.

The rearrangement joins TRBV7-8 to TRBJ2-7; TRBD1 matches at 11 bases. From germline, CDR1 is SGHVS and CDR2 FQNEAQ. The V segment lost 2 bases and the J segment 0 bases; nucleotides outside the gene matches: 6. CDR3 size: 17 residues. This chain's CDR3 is CASSLPGTGGASYEQYF. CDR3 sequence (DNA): TGTGCCAGCAGCTTACCTGGGACAGGGGGAGCCTCCTACGAGCAGTACTTC.